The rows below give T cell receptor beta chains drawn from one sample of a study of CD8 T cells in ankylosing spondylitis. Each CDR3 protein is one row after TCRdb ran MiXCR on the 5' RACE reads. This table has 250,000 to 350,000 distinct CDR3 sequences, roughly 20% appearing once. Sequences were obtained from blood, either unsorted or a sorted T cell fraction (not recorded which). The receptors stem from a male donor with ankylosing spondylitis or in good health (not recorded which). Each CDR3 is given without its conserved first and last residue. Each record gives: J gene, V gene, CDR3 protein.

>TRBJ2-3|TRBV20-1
SARIGRGADTQY
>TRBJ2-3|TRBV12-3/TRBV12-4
ASSFDGRGTDTQY
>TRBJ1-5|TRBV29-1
SVETGFNQPQH
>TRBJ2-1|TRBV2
ASSERVVRNEQF
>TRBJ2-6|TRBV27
ASSLFGQGSVSGANVLT
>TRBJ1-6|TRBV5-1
ASSMGQGFTTLH
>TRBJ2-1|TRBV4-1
ASRAIPQSSYNEQF
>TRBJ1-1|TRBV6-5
ASSYSHVRTENTEVF
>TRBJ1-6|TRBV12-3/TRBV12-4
ASSFGQGGPSPLH
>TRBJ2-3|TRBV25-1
ASSEVSIASTDTQY
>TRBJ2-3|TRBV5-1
ASSLGGVADSTDTQY
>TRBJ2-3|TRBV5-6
ASSLLGGDGRTDTQY
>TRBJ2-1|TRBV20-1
SANFAGGNNEQF
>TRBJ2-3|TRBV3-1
ASREGGGRTDTQY
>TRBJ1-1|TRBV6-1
ASSVQGEGTEAF
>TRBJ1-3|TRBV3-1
ASSQEPGQFGNTIY
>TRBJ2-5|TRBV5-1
ASSKIGQQETQY
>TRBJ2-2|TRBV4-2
ASSQVTSGPGELF
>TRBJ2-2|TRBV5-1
ASSLAGQSTGELF
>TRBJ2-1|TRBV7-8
VSSNRQGNEQF
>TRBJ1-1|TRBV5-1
ASSLITRGGNTEAF
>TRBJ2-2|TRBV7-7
ASSSATGVNTGELF
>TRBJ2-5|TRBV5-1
ASSKENGKTQY
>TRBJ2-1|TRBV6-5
ASSYATGQGQGNNEQF
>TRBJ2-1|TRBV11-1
ASSLAGTSSEQF
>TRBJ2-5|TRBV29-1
SVVTPRETQY
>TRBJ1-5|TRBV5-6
ASSSVGHNQPQH
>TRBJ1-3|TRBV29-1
SVEGDGAGNTIY
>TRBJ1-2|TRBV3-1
ASSPSRQWNYGYT
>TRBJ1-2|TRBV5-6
ASSFTRGFYGYT
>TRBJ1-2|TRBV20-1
SARDQVSYGYT
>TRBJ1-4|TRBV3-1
ASSSGPMNEKLF
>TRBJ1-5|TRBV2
ASKIGVGGSQPQH
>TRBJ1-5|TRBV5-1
ASRGQGEGQPQH
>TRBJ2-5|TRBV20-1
SARSATGEVETQY
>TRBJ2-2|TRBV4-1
ASSQEGSFPGELF
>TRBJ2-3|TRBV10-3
AIRGAEITDTLY
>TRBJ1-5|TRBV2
ASREGGGQPQH
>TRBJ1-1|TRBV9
AGSVQQERHSEAF
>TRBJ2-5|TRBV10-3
AISGIAGGETQY
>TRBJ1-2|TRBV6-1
ASNQQGSGYT
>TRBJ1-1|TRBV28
ASSPYPRGSAF
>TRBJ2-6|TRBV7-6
ASSLKMAGAGSGANVLT
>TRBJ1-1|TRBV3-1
ASSHPGTGFPEAF
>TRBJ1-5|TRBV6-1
ASSDNNQPQH
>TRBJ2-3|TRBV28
ASSTRTGLGADTQY
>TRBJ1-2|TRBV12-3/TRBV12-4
ASTPTVNYGYT
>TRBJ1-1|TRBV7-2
ASSSYSMNTEAF
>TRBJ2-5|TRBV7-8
ASSLRLAGDKETQY
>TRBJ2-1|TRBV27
ASSSTLAGSYNEQF
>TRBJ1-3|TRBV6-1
ASRRTGDLSGNTIY
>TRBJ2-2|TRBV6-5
ASSIRAGELF
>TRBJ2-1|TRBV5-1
ASSQPIKAGLAYNEQF
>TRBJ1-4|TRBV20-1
SARLTAEKLF
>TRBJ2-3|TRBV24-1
AASDRTDTQY